This entry features one T cell receptor beta chain sequence. For CDR3 and TCR beta VDJ profiling, genomic DNA was the template used. From the reads, TCRdb called clonotypes with MiXCR, one entry per CDR3 protein. The sample lists 200,000 to 250,000 distinct CDR3 sequences, approximately 35% seen once, with 0.95% to 1.2% in the top ten. This entry is derived from a study of CD8+CD57+ T cells in acquired aplastic anemia. Study details: Mean read depth for CD4+ cells from healthy donors was around 9.9 million.

From germline, CDR1 is SGHAT and CDR2 FQNNGV. Trimming took 5 bases from V and 4 from J, leaving 18 bases between them. The CDR3 contains 16 residues. The TCR comes from a human donor in good health, serving as a control. The chain combines TRBV11-2 with TRBJ1-5, with D tentatively TRBD1 (6 bases). The sequencing sample was made of sorted CD4+, CD8+, or CD8+CD57+ T cells (not recorded which) from PBMCs. The CDR3: CASSPHLGGDNQPQHF. The CDR3 DNA reads TGTGCCAGCAGCCCGCACTTAGGGGGGGATAATCAGCCCCAGCATTTT.